A selection of T cell receptor beta chains follows, all from one sample in a study of low-dose radiotherapy and immunotherapy resistance in tumors. TCRdb redid the calling of the reads with MiXCR, one entry per CDR3 protein. The table lists about 50,000 distinct CDR3 sequences, 10% to 15% of them singletons. The material was PBMCs, obtained before treatment. These receptors were taken from a female donor with ovarian cancer. Each CDR3 is given with its conserved first and last residue. The D gene is left open where the match is weak. Only some rows state a clone size, as once, few, many or a class for expanded clones.

size	J	D	V	DNA	CDR3
many	TRBJ1-1	-	TRBV15	TGTGCCACCAGCAGAGAGGGGAACACTGAAGCTTTCTTT	CATSREGNTEAFF
many	TRBJ1-5	-	TRBV15	TGTGCCACCAGCAGAGACCAGAACTCTATGTCTGGGGGCAATCAGCCCCAGCATTTT	CATSRDQNSMSGGNQPQHF
many	TRBJ1-1	-	TRBV29-1	TGCAGCGTTGAAGATTCAGGGAACACTGAAGCTTTCTTT	CSVEDSGNTEAFF
many	TRBJ2-1	-	TRBV4-1	TGCGCCAGCAGCCAAGAACTTTCCCGGCTGAATGAGCAGTTCTTC	CASSQELSRLNEQFF
many	TRBJ2-2	TRBD2	TRBV6-2/TRBV6-3	TGTGCCAGCAGCCGACGATTCTCTAGCGGGGCGAACACCGGGGAGCTGTTTTTT	CASSRRFSSGANTGELFF
many	TRBJ2-1	-	TRBV29-1	TGCAGCGGGGGCCATGAGCAGTTCTTC	CSGGHEQFF
many	TRBJ2-7	TRBD2	TRBV7-2	TGTGCCAGCAGCTTGGGACTAGCGGGGGCCTACTACGAGCAGTACTTC	CASSLGLAGAYYEQYF
many	TRBJ2-7	TRBD1	TRBV28	TGTGCCAGCAGTTTCGGGGCATGGACAGGGCAATACGAGCAGTACTTC	CASSFGAWTGQYEQYF
-	TRBJ2-7	-	TRBV7-9	TGTGCCAGCAGCCCCGTGAGGGGCCACGGGCAGTACTTC	CASSPVRGHGQYF
many	TRBJ1-5	TRBD1	TRBV27	TGTGCCAGCAGGCCGGGACAGGGGCTCTATAGCAATCAGCCCCAGCATTTT	CASRPGQGLYSNQPQHF
many	TRBJ1-1	-	TRBV5-5	TGTGCCAGCAGCTTGTTGGAAGGGAGGACTGAAGCTTTCTTT	CASSLLEGRTEAFF
many	TRBJ2-1	-	TRBV18	TGTGCCAGCTCACCAACAGGGAGCTCCTACAATGAGCAGTTCTTC	CASSPTGSSYNEQFF
-	TRBJ2-1	TRBD2	TRBV20-1	TGCAGTGCTAGGGCCCCACTAGCGGGAGCGAATGAGCAGTTCTTC	CSARAPLAGANEQFF
many	TRBJ2-1	-	TRBV30	TGTGCCTGGAGTGTACGAGATCATGAGCAGTTCTTC	CAWSVRDHEQFF
many	TRBJ1-6	-	TRBV7-8	TGTGCCAGCAGCTTAAGTCCAGGAAACTCACCCCTCCACTTT	CASSLSPGNSPLHF
many	TRBJ2-1	TRBD2	TRBV11-2	TGTGCCAGCAGCTTATTAGCGGGGGCCCCGAATGAGCAGTTCTTC	CASSLLAGAPNEQFF
many	TRBJ2-3	TRBD2	TRBV30	TGTGCCTGGAGTCCCCTAGCGGGGGTTGTAGATACGCAGTATTTT	CAWSPLAGVVDTQYF
-	TRBJ1-5	TRBD1	TRBV19	TGTGCCAGTAGTATAGATGGGGACAGGGGCAATCAGCCCCAGCATTTT	CASSIDGDRGNQPQHF
many	TRBJ1-1	-	TRBV5-1	TGCGCCAGCAGCTTGGGCAGGGACGGTAGGGAAGCTTTCTTT	CASSLGRDGREAFF
many	TRBJ2-1	TRBD2	TRBV7-8	TGTGCCAGCAGCTACCCGGGACTAGCGAATGAGCAGTTCTTC	CASSYPGLANEQFF
many	TRBJ2-7	-	TRBV11-2	TGTGCCAGCAGCTTACTCCCCTATTTCTACGAGCAGTACTTC	CASSLLPYFYEQYF
few	TRBJ1-5	-	TRBV28	TGTGCCAGCAGTTTTGGGGGGAATCAGCCCCAGCATTTT	CASSFGGNQPQHF
many	TRBJ2-3	TRBD2	TRBV12-3/TRBV12-4	TGTGCCAGCGTCTCTAGCGGGAGGGAGCATACGCAGTATTTT	CASVSSGREHTQYF
many	TRBJ1-5	-	TRBV20-1	TGCAGTGCTACGACAGCGAATCAGCCCCAGCATTTT	CSATTANQPQHF
many	TRBJ1-1	-	TRBV3-1	TGTGCCAGCAGCCAAGGCGTTAACACTGAAGCTTTCTTT	CASSQGVNTEAFF
many	TRBJ1-2	TRBD1	TRBV29-1	TGCAGCGTTAAGGGGGGGACAGGGGGGTATGGCTACACCTTC	CSVKGGTGGYGYTF
many	TRBJ1-6	TRBD1	TRBV9	TGTGCCAGCAGCTCGGACAGGGGAAATTCACCCCTCCACTTT	CASSSDRGNSPLHF
many	TRBJ1-6	-	TRBV3-1	TGTGCCAGCAGCCAAGATCGTCGGACCGTCCTCCACTTT	CASSQDRRTVLHF